This T cell receptor beta chain was observed in a study of T-cell memory formation after mild COVID-19 (dated by TCRdb to about 2021). Context from the whole study: TCR sequence clusters from the two donors were found to be largely donor specific. Two young, previously healthy adult volunteers, one female and one male, were included in the cohort. In a couple of donors, T-cell clones that expanded and contracted after mild COVID-19 were tracked by sequencing TCRalpha and TCRbeta repertoires over time. The study at large found these results: Whether the second-wave clones peaking on day 37 were SARS-CoV-2 specific was not confirmed. Contracting CD4+ clones appeared mostly in the CM and EM memory subsets, whereas CD8+ clones were enriched in EMRA. Only a couple of mild cases were covered by the study, and larger cohorts that include severe cases with pre-infection samples were considered necessary. Some responding clones were detected in pre-infection memory, which suggested that pre-existing cross-reactive memory T cells had joined the SARS-CoV-2 response. From day 15 to 85, contracting clones showed balanced CD4/CD8 phenotypes, whereas a second wave of clones that expanded from day 15 to 37 leaned towards CD4+.

PBMCs were isolated by Ficoll-Paque density gradient centrifugation. Of note for this clonotype: Its antigen specificity is not known. The sample holds no much larger clone one base away, and base qualities are not on file.

The CDR3 sequence holds 14 residues, the cysteine and phenylalanine included. This entry keeps only the CDR3 DNA: 42 bases, framed from base 1. Per the germline V gene (reference sequence), GTSNPN is the CDR1 and SVGIG is the CDR2. V is shortened by 5 bases, J by 0 bases, and the region joining them spans 8 bases. Instrument used: Illumina NovaSeq 6000. TCRalpha and TCRbeta cDNA libraries were constructed by 5'RACE with constant-segment primers, with sample barcodes and unique molecular identifiers being introduced. RNA was extracted from every sample with Trizol reagent. The libraries were amplified in two PCR steps, and the second step added a second sample barcode and Illumina TruSeq adapters. Libraries were sequenced on an Illumina NovaSeq with 2 x 150 bp paired-end reads. As for the authors' bioinformatics: With migec v1.2.7, reads were demultiplexed and then collapsed into UMI-guided consensus sequences. Using mixcr v2.1.11, UMI consensuses were aligned to TRA and TRB V and J templates and then assembled into clonotypes. Clonotypes were classified as expanded or contracted when called significant by both edgeR and NoisET, with noise models trained on biological replicates. For edgeR calls, a false discovery rate-adjusted p below 0.01 and a log2 fold-change threshold of 1 were applied. PCA with hierarchical clustering of max-normalized trajectories of the 1000 most abundant clonotypes was used as exploratory dynamics analysis. The CD4 or CD8 phenotype of responding clones was assigned using the separately sequenced CD4+ and CD8+ repertoires. Using fastp trimming at Q25 and MiXCR clonotype assembly, TCRdb reanalyzed the public sequencing data and kept in-frame beta chains. Rows with one shared CDR3 protein collapse into an entry with the most common genes and DNA. The V and J calls were determined by TCRdb, not by the authors. This sample holds 250,000 to 350,000 distinct CDR3 sequences; about a sixth were observed only once. The ten largest make up roughly 22% of the sample.

The sequence was obtained from a man in his late teens or twenties who had mild COVID-19 (a few samples of this study predate the infection). The sample titles of this study are shuffled in the database, so cell type and time point are left out; the donor was told from shared clones. The specimen was PBMCs or a T cell subset sorted from them (not recorded which). The V and J segments used are TRBV30 and TRBJ1-6, with the D gene uncertain. The CDR3 corresponds to CAWGRSSYNSPLHF. At the DNA level, the sequence is TGTGCCTGGGGGAGGAGCTCCTATAATTCACCCCTCCACTTT.